This TCR beta chain was captured in a study of persistence of HIV-infected CD4 T cells. Points from the study as a whole: Compared with CD3/CD28-stimulated cells, CMV- and Gag-responding cells showed lower TCRbeta richness.

Notes on this clone: The antigen remains unidentified.

The immunoSEQ assay was version 4, run in survey mode. The table came from immunoSEQ multiplex PCR; TCRdb's copy has only in-frame clones and leaves some out. The sample records fewer than 40,000 clones, 82% being singletons. Between the trimmed V and J ends, which lost 3 bases and 2 bases, there was a span of 5 bases. Germline CDR1 KGHSH, CDR2 LQKENI. The CDR3 runs 13 residues. Stimulation used 8 to 10 ug/mL lysate from CMV-infected fibroblasts. Memory cells lacking CD40L and CD69 with high CD45RO were sorted. The starting material was CD4+ T cells sorted from PBMCs after approximately 20-hour stimulation, obtained from a patient who received antiretroviral therapy. This chain joins TRBV18 and TRBJ1-5; D gene uncertain. This clonotype originated in an adult woman with HIV who was CMV-seropositive. CDR3 coding DNA: TGTGCCAGCTCACCTTCGGGCAATCAGCCCCAGCATTTT. It codes for CASSPSGNQPQHF.